Included here is one T cell receptor (beta chain) sequence, with context. The data derive from a study of blood T cell repertoires in COVID-19. In the study overall: Spain, Italy and the United States supplied samples that represented acute and convalescent COVID-19. Sample material is recorded as cDNA or gDNA derived from T cells, B-cell-depleted T cells, or PBMCs.

V was pared by 4 bases and J by 3 bases, with 10 bases between. There are 14 residues in the CDR3. Germline V gene data show CDR1 as ENHRY and CDR2 as SYGVKD. Per the study methods: Reference gene primer amplification yielded estimated nucleated cell counts. Assay used: immunoSEQ multiplex PCR; TCRdb lists only in-frame clones, some missing. V, J and clone size derive from that table, while D and trimming were established from the DNA sequence. The top ten hold less than 20% of the sample, which has around 140,000 clones, 75% to 90% seen once. The material sequenced was peripheral blood. This receptor was identified in a middle-aged man with active or convalescent COVID-19. The gene calls are TRBV10-3 and TRBJ1-5; maybe TRBD1 (5 bases). CDR3 nucleotide sequence: TGTGCCATCAGTGCTACGGGGGACAATCAGCCCCAGCATTTT. Translating gives CAISATGDNQPQHF.